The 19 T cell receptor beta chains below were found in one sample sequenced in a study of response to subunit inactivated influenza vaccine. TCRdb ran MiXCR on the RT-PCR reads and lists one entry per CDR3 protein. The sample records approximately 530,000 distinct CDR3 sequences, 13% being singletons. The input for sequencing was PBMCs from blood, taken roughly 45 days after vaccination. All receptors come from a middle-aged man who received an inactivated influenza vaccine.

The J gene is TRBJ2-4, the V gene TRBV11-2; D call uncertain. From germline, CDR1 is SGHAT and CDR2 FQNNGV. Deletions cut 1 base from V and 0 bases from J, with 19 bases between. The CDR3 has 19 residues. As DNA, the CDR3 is TGTGCCAGCAGCTTAGGCACGGCGCACACACCTCTAGCCAAAAACATTCAGTACTTC. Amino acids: CASSLGTAHTPLAKNIQYF.

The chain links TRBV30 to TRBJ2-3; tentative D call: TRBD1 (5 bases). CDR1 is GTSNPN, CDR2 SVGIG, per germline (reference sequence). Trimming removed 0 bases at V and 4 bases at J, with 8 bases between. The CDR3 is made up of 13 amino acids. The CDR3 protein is CAWSVQAADTQYF. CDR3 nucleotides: TGTGCCTGGAGTGTACAGGCAGCAGATACGCAGTATTTT.

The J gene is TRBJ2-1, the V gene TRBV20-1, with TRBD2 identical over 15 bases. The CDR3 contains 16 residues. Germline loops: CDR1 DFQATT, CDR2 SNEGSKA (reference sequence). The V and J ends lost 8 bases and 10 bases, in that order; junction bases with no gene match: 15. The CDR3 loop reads CSTGTSGRRYVKEQFF. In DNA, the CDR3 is TGCAGTACCGGGACTAGCGGGAGGAGGTACGTGAAGGAGCAGTTCTTC.

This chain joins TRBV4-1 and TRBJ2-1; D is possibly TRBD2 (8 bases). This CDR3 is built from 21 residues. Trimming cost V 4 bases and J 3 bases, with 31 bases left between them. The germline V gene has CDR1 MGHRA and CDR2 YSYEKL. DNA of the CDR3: TGCGCCAGCAGCCCCAAGGTCGGGAGGGGGCTAAAGTCTCCCCACTACAATGAGCAGTTCTTC. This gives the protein CASSPKVGRGLKSPHYNEQFF.

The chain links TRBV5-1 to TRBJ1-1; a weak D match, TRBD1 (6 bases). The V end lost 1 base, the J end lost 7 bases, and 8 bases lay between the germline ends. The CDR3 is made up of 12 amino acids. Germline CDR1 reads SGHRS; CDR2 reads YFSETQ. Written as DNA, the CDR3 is TGCGCCAGCAGCTTGAGGGGGGGTGAAGCTTTCTTT. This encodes CASSLRGGEAFF.

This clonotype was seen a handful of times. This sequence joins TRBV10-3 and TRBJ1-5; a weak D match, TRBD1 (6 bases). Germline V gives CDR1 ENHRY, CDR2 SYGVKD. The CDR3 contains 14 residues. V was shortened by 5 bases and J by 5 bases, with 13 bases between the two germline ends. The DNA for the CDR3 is TGTGCCATCAGTACGTGGGACACAGATCAGCCCCAGCATTTT. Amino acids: CAISTWDTDQPQHF.

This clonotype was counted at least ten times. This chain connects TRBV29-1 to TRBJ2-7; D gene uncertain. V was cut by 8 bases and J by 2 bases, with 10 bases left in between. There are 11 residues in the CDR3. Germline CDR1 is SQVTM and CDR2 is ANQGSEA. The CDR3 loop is CSFGYAYEQYF. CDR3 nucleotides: TGCAGCTTCGGATACGCCTACGAGCAGTACTTC.

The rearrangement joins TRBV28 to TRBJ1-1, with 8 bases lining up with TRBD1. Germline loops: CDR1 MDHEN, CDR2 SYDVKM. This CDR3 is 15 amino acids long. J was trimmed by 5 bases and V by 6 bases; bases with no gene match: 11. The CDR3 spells CASRARDRLLTEAFF. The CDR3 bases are TGTGCCAGCAGGGCCCGGGACAGGTTGCTTACTGAAGCTTTCTTT.

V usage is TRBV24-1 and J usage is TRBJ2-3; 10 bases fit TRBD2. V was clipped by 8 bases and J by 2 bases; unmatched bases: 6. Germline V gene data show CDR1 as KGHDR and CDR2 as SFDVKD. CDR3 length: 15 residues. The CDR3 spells CATMEREGSTDTQYF. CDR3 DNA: TGTGCCACCATGGAGCGGGAGGGCTCCACAGATACGCAGTATTTT.

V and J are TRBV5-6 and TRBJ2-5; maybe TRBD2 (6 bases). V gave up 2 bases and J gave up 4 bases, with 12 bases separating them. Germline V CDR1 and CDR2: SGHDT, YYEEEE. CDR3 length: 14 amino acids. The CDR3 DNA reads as TGTGCCAGCAGCTTCACTAGCTTAGTAGAGACCCAGTACTTC. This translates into CASSFTSLVETQYF.

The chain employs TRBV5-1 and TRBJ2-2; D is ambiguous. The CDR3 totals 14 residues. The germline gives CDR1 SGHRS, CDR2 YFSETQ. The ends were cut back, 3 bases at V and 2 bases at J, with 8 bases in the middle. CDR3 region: CASSSNLNTGELFF. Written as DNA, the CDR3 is TGCGCCAGCAGCTCTAATCTTAACACCGGGGAGCTGTTTTTT.

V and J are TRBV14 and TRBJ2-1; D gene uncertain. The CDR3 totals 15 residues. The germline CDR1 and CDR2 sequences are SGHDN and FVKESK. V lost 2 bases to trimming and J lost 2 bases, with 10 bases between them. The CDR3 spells CASSQLGYAYNEQFF. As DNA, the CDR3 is TGTGCCAGCAGCCAATTGGGATATGCCTACAATGAGCAGTTCTTC.

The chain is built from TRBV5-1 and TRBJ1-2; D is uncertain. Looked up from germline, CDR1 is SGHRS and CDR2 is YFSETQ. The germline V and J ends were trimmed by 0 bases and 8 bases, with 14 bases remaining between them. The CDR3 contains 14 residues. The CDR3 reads CASSLERATGGYTF. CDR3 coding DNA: TGCGCCAGCAGCTTGGAGCGGGCAACGGGAGGCTACACCTTC.

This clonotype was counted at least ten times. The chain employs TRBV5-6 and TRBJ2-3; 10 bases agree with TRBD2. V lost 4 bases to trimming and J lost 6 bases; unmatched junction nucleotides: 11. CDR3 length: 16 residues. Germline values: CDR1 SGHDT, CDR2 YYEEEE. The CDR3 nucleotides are TGTGCCAGCAGCCGGACTAGCGGCCCCCCGCGGGATACGCAGTATTTT. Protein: CASSRTSGPPRDTQYF.

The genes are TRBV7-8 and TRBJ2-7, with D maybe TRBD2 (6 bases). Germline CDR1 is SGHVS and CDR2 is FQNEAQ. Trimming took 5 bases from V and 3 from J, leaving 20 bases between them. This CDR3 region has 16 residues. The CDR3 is CASSPRLGGSVYEQYF. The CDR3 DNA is TGTGCCAGCAGCCCTCGCCTGGGGGGATCGGTCTACGAGCAGTACTTC.

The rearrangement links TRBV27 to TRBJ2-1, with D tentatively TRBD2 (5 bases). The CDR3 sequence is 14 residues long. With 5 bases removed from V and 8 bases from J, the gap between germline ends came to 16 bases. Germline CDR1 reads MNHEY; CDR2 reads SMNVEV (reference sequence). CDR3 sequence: CASSPLDGRDEQFF. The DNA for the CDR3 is TGTGCCAGCAGTCCACTCGACGGGCGGGATGAGCAGTTCTTC.

As DNA, the CDR3 is TGCGCCAGCAGCCCGCAGCAGGGGGCAAGGCAGCCCCAGCATTTT. Protein: CASSPQQGARQPQHF. This chain links TRBV4-1 with TRBJ1-5; TRBD1 aligns across 8 bases. CDR3 length: 15 amino acids. J was trimmed by 7 bases and V by 4 bases; bases with no gene match: 9. Germline lookup yields CDR1 MGHRA and CDR2 YSYEKL.

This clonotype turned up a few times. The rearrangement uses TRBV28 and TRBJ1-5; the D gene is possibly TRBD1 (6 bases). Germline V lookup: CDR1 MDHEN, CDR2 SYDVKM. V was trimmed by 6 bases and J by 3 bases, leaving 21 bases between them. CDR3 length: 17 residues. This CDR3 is CASSRGHGQLHNQPQHF. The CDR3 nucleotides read TGTGCCAGCAGCCGCGGCCACGGACAGCTTCACAATCAGCCCCAGCATTTT.

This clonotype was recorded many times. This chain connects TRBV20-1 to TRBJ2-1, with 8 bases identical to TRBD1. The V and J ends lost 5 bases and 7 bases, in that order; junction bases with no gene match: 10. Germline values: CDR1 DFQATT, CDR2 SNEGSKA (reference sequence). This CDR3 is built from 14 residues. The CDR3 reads CSARTSTGANEQFF. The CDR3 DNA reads TGCAGTGCTCGGACCTCGACAGGGGCAAATGAGCAGTTCTTC.